This T cell receptor (beta chain) comes out of a study of cytomegalovirus exposure and HLA in healthy donors. Primers included in the PCR were 60 Vbeta and 13 Jbeta primers. Per the original methods: About 10 million shared chains were among around 80 million unique TCR beta chains counted in a later analysis. Produced via immunoSEQ multiplex PCR; TCRdb's table is partial and in-frame only. The V and J calls and clone size are taken from that table; D and trimming were inferred from the DNA. The sample lists some 110,000 clones; 79% were seen once. The V segment lost 3 bases and the J segment 3 bases; nucleotides outside the gene matches: 4. This CDR3 comprises 14 residues. Germline CDR1 and CDR2: SGHVS and FQNEAQ. Remarks on this clone: The antigen is not known.

Findings and limits, study-wide: A later analysis, which compared TCR beta chains of equal frequency, found the HLA-associated ones more clonally expanded.

Sequenced material: PBMCs. The chain is built from TRBV7-8 and TRBJ2-7, with 8 bases matching TRBD1. The receptor was isolated from a man aged 25 to 45 in good health and CMV-seropositive. The CDR3 region is CASSFTDRVYEQYF. Written as DNA, the CDR3 is TGTGCCAGCAGCTTTACGGACAGGGTCTACGAGCAGTACTTC.